The T cell receptor (beta chain) under discussion was sequenced for a study of blood T cells in healthy people across ages. General study findings and limits: With age, beta diversity per million T cells declined roughly linearly, significantly by approximately 40.

The CDR3 covers 14 residues. From germline, CDR1 is MNHEY and CDR2 SMNVEV (reference sequence). As for this clonotype: The antigen is unknown. The junction does not match germline at one end; this may be a read error.

Together with a sample-barcoded 5' primer, a J-beta primer mix was included in a second PCR lasting about 7 to 11 cycles. A template-switch adaptor that had 12 random nucleotides put a tag on each cDNA molecule. TCRdb called the 5' RACE reads again in MiXCR, with one record for every CDR3 protein. The repertoire has some 640,000 distinct CDR3 sequences, 45% to 50% of them found once; the top ten carry around a third. This chain connects TRBV27 to TRBJ2-1; D not certain. Sequencing was carried out using blood. The TCR originated in a woman between 55 and 75 years old in good health. The CDR3 DNA is TGTGCCGGCAGTTTATCGGGCGGCCCCCGGGAGCAGTTCTTC. This sequence encodes CAGSLSGGPREQFF.